This T cell receptor (beta chain) was profiled in a study of blood T cell repertoires in COVID-19. Study-level background: Sites in the United States, Italy and Spain provided acute and convalescent COVID-19 samples. Sources were T cells, B-cell-depleted T cells, or PBMCs; the material itself was cDNA or gDNA.

Authors' analysis steps: Reference gene primers were amplified, and this amplification served to estimate nucleated cell counts. The method was immunoSEQ multiplex PCR; TCRdb's version includes in-frame clones alone and lacks a portion of them. V and J calls and clone size are those listed in that table; D and trimming were worked out from the DNA. The sample carries tens of thousands of clones, 90% recorded once. The CDR3 length is 13 residues. Germline V gene sequence: CDR1 MNHEY, CDR2 SVGAGI. V lost 4 bases, J lost 1 base, and 7 bases lay in between. This rearrangement joins TRBV6-5 to TRBJ1-1; TRBD1 is a possible D gene (5 bases). The sample consisted of peripheral blood. This TCR was recovered from a woman aged 40-49 years with active COVID-19. The CDR3 spells CASSWGTNTEAFF. In DNA form, the CDR3 reads TGTGCCAGCAGTTGGGGCACGAACACTGAAGCTTTCTTT.